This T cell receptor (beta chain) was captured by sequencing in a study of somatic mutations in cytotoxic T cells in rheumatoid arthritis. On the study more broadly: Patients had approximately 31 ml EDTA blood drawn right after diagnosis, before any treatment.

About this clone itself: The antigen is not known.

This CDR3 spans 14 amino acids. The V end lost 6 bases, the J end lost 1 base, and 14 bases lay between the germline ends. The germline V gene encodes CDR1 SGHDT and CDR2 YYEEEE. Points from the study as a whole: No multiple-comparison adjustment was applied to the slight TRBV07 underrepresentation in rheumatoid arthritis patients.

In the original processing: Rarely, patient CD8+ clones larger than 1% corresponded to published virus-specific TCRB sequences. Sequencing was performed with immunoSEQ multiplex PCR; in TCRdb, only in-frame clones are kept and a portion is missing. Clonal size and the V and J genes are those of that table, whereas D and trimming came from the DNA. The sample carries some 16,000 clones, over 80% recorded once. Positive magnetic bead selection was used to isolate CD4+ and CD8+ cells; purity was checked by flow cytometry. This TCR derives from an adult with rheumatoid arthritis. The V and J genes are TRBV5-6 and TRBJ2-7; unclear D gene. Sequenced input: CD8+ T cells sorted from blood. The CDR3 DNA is TGTGCCAGCACCCCAAATACCCAGTCCTACGAGCAGTACTTC. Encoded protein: CASTPNTQSYEQYF. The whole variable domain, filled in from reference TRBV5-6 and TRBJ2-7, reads DAGVTQSPTHLIKTRGQQVTLRCSPKSGHDTVSWYQQALGQGPQFIFQYYEEEERQRGNFPDRFSGHQFPNYSSELNVNALLLGDSALYLCASTPNTQSYEQYFGPGTRLTVT.